This TCR beta chain is drawn from a study of T cell repertoires in cytomegalovirus infection. Study at large: In public TCR beta signatures, there were indications of both CMV infection and matching HLA type.

Each CDR3 protein is one row after TCRdb ran MiXCR on the reads. The sample has roughly 200,000 distinct CDR3 sequences, about 18% seen once; the top ten hold almost 25%. Points on this clonotype: Its antigen remains unknown.

Regarding the study as a whole: HLA-C-restricted TCR beta clonotypes specific for CMV led the ex vivo response.

Input material: CD8+ T cells from PBMCs. The sequence came from a human donor in good health (CMV status not recorded). Some clones in this sample may be carry-over from other donors' samples.

This CDR3 reads CASSLETGASAGYTF. The CDR3 DNA reads TGTGCCAGCAGTTTAGAGACCGGGGCCTCGGCAGGCTACACCTTC. The chain is built from TRBV12-3 or TRBV12-4 and TRBJ1-2, with a weak D call TRBD1 (5 bases). V was trimmed by 1 base and J by 8 bases, leaving 17 bases between them. CDR3 length: 15 amino acids.